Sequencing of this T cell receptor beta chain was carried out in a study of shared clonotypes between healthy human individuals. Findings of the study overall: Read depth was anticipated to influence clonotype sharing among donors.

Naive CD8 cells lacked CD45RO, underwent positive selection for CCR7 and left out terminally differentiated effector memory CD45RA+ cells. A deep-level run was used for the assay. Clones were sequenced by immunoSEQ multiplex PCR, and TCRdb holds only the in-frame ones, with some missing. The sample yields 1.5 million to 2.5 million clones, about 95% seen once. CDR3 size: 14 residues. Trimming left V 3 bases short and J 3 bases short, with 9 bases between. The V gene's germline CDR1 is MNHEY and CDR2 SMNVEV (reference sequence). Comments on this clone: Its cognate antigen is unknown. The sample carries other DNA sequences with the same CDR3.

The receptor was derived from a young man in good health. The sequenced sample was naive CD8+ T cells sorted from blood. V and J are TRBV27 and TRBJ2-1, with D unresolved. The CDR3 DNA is TGTGCCAGCAGTTTGGTGTCTAGCTACAATGAGCAGTTCTTC. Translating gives CASSLVSSYNEQFF.